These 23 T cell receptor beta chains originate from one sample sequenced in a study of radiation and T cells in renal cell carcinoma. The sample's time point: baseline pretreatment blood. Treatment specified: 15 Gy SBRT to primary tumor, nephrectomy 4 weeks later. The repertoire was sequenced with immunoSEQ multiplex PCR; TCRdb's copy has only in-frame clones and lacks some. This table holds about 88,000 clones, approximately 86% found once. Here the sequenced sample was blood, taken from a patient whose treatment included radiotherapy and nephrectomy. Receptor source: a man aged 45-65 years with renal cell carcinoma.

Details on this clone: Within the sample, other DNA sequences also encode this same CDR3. The CDR3 reads CASSGQGGQPQHF. CDR3 sequence (DNA): TGTGCCAGCAGTGGACAGGGTGGCCAGCCCCAGCATTTT. The V call is TRBV2, the J call TRBJ1-5, with 7 bases aligning to TRBD1. The CDR3 covers 13 residues. Germline assignment: CDR1 SNHLY and CDR2 FYNNEI. V shed 4 bases, J shed 7 bases, and the junction held 4 bases outside the gene matches.

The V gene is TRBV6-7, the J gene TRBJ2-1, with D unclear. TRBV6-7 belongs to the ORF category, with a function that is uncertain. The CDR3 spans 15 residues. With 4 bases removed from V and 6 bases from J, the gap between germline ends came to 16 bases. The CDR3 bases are TGTGCCAGCAGTTCAGCAAATTCTTTTAGCAATGAGCAGTTCTTC. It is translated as CASSSANSFSNEQFF.

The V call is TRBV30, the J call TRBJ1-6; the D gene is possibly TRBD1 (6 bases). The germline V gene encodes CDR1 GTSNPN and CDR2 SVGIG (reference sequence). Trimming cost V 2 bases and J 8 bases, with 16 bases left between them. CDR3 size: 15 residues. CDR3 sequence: CAWSRGKRGDSPLHF. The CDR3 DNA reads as TGTGCCTGGAGTCGGGGGAAAAGGGGGGATTCACCCCTCCACTTT. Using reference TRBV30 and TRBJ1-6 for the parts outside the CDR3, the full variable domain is SQTIHQWPATLVQPVGSPLSLECTVEGTSNPNLYWYRQAAGRGLQLLFYSVGIGQISSEVPQNLSASRPQDRQFILSSKKLLLSDSGFYLCAWSRGKRGDSPLHFGNGTRLTVT.

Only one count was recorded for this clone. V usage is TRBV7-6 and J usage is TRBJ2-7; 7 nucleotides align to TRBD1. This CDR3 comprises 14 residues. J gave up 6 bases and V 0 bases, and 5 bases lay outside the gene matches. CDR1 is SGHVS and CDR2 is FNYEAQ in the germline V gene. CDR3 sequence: CASSLAPSGGEQYF. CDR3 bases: TGTGCCAGCAGCTTAGCGCCGTCAGGGGGCGAGCAGTACTTC.

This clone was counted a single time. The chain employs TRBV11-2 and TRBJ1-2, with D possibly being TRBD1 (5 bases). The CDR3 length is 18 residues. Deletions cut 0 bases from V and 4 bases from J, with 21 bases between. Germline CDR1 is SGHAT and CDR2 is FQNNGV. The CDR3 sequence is CASSLDRDPGPWGYGYTF. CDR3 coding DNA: TGTGCCAGCAGCTTAGATCGCGATCCAGGGCCCTGGGGCTATGGCTACACCTTC.

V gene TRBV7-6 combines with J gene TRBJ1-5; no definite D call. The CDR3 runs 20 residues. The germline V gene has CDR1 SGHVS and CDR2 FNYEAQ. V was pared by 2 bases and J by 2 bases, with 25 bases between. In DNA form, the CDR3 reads TGTGCCAGCAGCTTAATCGCCAATTTCCCGGGCCCTGGTGGCAATCAGCCCCAGCATTTT. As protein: CASSLIANFPGPGGNQPQHF. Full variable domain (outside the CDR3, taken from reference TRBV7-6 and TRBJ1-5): GAGVSQSPRYKVTKRGQDVALRCDPISGHVSLYWYRQALGQGPEFLTYFNYEAQQDKSGLPNDRFSAERPEGSISTLTIQRTEQRDSAMYRCASSLIANFPGPGGNQPQHFGDGTRLSIL.

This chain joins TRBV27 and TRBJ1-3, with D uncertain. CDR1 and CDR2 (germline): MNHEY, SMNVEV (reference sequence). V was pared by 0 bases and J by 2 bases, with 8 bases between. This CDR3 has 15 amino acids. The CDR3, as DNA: TGTGCCAGCAGTTTATCGAAAACACCTGGAAACACCATATATTTT. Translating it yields CASSLSKTPGNTIYF.

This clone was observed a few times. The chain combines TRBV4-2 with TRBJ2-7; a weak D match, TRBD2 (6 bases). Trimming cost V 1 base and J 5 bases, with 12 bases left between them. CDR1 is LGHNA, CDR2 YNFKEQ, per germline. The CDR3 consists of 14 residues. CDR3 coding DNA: TGTGCCAGCAGCCAAGTGCTAGCGATCAACGAGCAGTACTTC. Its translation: CASSQVLAINEQYF.

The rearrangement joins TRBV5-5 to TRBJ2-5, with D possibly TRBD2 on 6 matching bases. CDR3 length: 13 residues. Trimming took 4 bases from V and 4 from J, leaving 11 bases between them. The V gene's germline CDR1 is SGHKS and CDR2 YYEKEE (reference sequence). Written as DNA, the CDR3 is TGTGCCAGCAGCCGGGGTAGCGGAGAGACCCAGTACTTC. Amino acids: CASSRGSGETQYF.

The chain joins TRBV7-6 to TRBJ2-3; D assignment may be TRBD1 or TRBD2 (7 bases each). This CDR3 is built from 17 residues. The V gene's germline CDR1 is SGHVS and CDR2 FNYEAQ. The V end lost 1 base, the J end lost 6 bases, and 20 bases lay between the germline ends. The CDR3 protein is CASSLVAGGAVGDTQYF. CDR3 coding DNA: TGTGCCAGCAGCTTAGTAGCAGGGGGGGCCGTCGGGGATACGCAGTATTTT. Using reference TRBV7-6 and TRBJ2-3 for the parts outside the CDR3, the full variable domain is GAGVSQSPRYKVTKRGQDVALRCDPISGHVSLYWYRQALGQGPEFLTYFNYEAQQDKSGLPNDRFSAERPEGSISTLTIQRTEQRDSAMYRCASSLVAGGAVGDTQYFGPGTRLTVL.

The CDR3 reads CASSVPGRVQYF. CDR3 DNA sequence: TGTGCCAGTAGTGTCCCGGGACGGGTTCAGTACTTC. The genes are TRBV19 and TRBJ2-4, with D possibly being TRBD1 or TRBD2 (5 bases each). The CDR3 has 12 amino acids. Trimming pared 5 bases from V and 11 bases from J, leaving 13 bases between. Looked up from germline, CDR1 is LNHDA and CDR2 is SQIVND (reference sequence).

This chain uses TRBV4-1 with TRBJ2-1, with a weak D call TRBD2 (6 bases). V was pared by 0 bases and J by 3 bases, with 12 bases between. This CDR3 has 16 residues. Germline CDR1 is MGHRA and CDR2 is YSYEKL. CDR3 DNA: TGCGCCAGCAGCCAAGAGTCGTCTAGCGTCTACAATGAGCAGTTCTTC. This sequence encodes CASSQESSSVYNEQFF.

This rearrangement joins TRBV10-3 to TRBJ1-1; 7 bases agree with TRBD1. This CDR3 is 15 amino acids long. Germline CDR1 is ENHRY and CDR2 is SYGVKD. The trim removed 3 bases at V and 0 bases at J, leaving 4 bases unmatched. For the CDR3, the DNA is TGTGCCATCAGTGATCGACAGGGCATGAACACTGAAGCTTTCTTT. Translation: CAISDRQGMNTEAFF.

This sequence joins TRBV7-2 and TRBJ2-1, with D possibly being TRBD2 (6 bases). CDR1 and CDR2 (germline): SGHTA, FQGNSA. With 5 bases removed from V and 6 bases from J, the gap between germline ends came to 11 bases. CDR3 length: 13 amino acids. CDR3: CASSLGTANEQFF. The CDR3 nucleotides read TGTGCCAGCAGCCTCGGGACTGCCAATGAGCAGTTCTTC.

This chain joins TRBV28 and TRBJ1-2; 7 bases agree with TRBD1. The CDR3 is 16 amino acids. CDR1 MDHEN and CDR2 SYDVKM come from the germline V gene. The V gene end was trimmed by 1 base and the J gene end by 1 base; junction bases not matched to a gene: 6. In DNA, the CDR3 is TGTGCCAGCAGTTTATCACAGGGGTCTCTTAACTATGGCTACACCTTC. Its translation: CASSLSQGSLNYGYTF.

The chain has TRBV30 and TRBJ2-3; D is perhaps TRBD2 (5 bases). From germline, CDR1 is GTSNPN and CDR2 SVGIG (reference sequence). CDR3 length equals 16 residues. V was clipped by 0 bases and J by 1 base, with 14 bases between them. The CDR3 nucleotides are TGTGCCTGGAGTGTTGACGGGAAGGGAGGCACAGATACGCAGTATTTT. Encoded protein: CAWSVDGKGGTDTQYF.

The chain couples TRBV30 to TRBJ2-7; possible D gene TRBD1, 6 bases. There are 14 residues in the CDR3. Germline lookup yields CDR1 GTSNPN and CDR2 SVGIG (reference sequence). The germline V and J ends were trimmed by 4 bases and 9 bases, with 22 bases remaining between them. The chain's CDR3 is CAWNRDRSGRGQYF. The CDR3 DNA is TGTGCCTGGAACCGAGACAGGTCGGGGCGTGGGCAGTACTTC.

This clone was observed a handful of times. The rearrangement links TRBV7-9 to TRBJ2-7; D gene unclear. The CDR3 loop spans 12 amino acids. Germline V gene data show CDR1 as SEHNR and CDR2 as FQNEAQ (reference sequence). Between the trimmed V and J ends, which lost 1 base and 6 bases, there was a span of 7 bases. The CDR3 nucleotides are TGTGCCAGCAGCTTAGGTTTCTCCGAGCAGTACTTC. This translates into CASSLGFSEQYF.

The CDR3 reads CASRRQGGTDTQYF. DNA for the CDR3: TGTGCCAGCCGAAGACAGGGAGGTACAGATACGCAGTATTTT. This chain links TRBV19 with TRBJ2-3, with TRBD1 as a possible D gene (7 bases). CDR3 length: 14 amino acids. CDR1 and CDR2 (germline): LNHDA, SQIVND (reference sequence). V shed 9 bases and J shed 3 bases, with 16 bases lying between them.

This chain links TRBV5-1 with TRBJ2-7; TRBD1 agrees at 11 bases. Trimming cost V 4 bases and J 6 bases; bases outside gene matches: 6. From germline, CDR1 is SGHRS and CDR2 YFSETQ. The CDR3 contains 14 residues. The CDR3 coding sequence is TGCGCCAGCAGCCTGGGACAGGGGGGTACCGAGCAGTACTTC. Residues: CASSLGQGGTEQYF. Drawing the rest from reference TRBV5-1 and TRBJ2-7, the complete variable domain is KAGVTQTPRYLIKTRGQQVTLSCSPISGHRSVSWYQQTPGQGLQFLFEYFSETQRNKGNFPGRFSGRQFSNSRSEMNVSTLELGDSALYLCASSLGQGGTEQYFGPGTRLTVT.

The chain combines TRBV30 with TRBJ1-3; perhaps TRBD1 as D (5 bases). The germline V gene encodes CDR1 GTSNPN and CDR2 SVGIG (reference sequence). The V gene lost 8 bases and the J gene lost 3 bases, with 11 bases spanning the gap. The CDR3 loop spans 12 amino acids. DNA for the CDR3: TGTGCCGCCGGAAGGGGTGGAAACACCATATATTTT. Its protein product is CAAGRGGNTIYF.

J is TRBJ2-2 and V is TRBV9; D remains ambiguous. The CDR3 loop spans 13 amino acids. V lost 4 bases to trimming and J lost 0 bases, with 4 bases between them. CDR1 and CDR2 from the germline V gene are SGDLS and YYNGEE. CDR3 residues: CASSRANTGELFF. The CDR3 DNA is TGTGCCAGCAGCAGAGCGAACACCGGGGAGCTGTTTTTT.

CDR3 DNA sequence: TGTGCCAGCAGTTACTCCGAGGCTTTCTTT. Translating gives CASSYSEAFF. The J gene is TRBJ1-1, the V gene TRBV6-6, with D hard to call. The CDR3 loop spans 10 amino acids. Trimming removed 0 bases from V and 11 bases from J, with 4 bases in between. Germline V CDR1 and CDR2: MNHNY, SVGAGI (reference sequence).